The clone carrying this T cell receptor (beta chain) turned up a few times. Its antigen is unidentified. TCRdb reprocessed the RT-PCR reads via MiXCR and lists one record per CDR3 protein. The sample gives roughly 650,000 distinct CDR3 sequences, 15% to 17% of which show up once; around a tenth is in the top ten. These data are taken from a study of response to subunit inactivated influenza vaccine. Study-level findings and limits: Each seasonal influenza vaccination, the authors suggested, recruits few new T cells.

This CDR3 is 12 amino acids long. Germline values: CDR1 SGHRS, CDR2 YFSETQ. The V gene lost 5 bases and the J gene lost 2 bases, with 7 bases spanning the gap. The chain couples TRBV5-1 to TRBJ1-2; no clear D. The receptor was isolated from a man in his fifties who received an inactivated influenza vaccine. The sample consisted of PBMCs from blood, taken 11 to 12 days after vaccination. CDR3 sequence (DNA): TGCGCCAGCAGGACCGGGAACTATGGCTACACCTTC. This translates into CASRTGNYGYTF.